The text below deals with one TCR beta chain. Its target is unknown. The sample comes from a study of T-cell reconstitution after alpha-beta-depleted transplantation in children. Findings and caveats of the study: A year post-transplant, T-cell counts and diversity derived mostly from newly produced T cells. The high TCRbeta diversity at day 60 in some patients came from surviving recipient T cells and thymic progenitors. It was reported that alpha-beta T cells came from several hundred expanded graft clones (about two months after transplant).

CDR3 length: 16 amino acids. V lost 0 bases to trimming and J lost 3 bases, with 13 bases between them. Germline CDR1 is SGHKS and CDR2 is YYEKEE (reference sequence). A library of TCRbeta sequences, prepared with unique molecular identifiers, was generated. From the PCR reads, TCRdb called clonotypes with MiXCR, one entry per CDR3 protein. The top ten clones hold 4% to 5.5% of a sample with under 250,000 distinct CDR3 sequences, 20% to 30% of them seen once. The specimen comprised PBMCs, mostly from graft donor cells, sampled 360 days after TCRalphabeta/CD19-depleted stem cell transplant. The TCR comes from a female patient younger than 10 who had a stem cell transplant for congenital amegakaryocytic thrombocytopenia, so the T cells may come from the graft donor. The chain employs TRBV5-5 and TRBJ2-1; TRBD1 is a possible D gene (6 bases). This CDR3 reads CASSLGPRQVYNEQFF. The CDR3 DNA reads TGTGCCAGCAGCTTGGGTCCGAGACAGGTCTACAATGAGCAGTTCTTC.